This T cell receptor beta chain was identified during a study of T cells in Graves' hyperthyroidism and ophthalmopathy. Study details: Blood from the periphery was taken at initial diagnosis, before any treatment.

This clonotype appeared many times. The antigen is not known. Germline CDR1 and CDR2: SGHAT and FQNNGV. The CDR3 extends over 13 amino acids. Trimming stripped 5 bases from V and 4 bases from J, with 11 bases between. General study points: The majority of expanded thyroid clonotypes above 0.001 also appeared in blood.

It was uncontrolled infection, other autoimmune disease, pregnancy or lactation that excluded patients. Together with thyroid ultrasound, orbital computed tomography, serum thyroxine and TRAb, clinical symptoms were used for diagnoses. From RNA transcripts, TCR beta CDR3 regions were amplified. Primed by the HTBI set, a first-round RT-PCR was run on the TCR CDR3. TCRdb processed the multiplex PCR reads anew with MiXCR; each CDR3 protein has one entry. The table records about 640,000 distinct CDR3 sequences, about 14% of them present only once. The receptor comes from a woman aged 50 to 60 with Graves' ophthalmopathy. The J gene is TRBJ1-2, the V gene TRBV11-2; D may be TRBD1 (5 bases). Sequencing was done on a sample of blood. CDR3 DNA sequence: TGTGCCAGCAGCATGGGGCTGATCTATGGCTACACCTTC. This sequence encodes CASSMGLIYGYTF.